This T cell receptor beta chain was documented in a study of T cell repertoires in cytomegalovirus infection. At the level of the study: In public TCR beta signatures, there were indications of both CMV infection and matching HLA type. Overall study results and limits: Predominance within the ex vivo response was attributable to HLA-C-restricted CMV-specific TCR beta clonotypes.

Each CDR3 protein gets one entry after TCRdb re-called the reads with MiXCR. The table has roughly 100,000 distinct CDR3 sequences, approximately 15% seen once. With respect to this clonotype: The antigen is not known.

V gave up 2 bases and J gave up 0 bases, with 11 bases separating them. The CDR3 is 16 residues long. Germline-derived CDR1 and CDR2 are MNHNS and SASEGT. V usage is TRBV6-1 and J usage is TRBJ2-1; D is unclear. This receptor was taken from a human donor in good health (CMV status not recorded). Some clones in this sample may be carry-over from other donors' samples. The sequenced material came from PBMCs. The CDR3 loop reads CASSESDLFSYNEQFF. The CDR3 nucleotides are TGTGCCAGCAGTGAAAGTGACCTGTTCTCCTACAATGAGCAGTTCTTC.